This TCR beta chain was identified in a study of identical twins. This clonotype appeared a few times. TCRdb called the 5' RACE reads again in MiXCR, with one record for every CDR3 protein. The repertoire holds around 650,000 distinct CDR3 sequences, with about 7% as singletons. After removal of 1 base from V and 0 bases from J, the junction contained 2 bases not matched to a gene. The germline V gene encodes CDR1 MGHRA and CDR2 YSYEKL. The CDR3 sequence is 15 residues long. This sample was also put to use in a study of yellow fever vaccine responses in identical twins.

The receptor comes from a woman between 18 and 30 years old in good health. The V call is TRBV4-1, the J call TRBJ2-7, with 8 bases that match TRBD2. Sequencing was performed on PBMCs. The DNA of the CDR3 is TGCGCCAGCAGCCAAGGGACTAGCCGCTCCTACGAGCAGTACTTC. Translated: CASSQGTSRSYEQYF.